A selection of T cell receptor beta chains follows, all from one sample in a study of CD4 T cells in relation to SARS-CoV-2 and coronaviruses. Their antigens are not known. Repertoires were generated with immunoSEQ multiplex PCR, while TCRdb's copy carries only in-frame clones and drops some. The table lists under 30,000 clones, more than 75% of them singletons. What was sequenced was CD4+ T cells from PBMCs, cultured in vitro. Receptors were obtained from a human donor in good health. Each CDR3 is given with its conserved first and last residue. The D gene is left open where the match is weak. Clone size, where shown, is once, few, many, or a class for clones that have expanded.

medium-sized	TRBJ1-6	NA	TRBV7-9	CASSLAAGRDSPLHF	TGTGCCAGCAGCTTAGCCGCCGGTAGGGATTCACCCCTCCACTTT
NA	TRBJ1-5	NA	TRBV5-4	CASSLQGPNQPQHF	TGTGCCAGCAGCCTACAGGGCCCCAATCAGCCCCAGCATTTT
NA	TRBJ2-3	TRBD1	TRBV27	CASRLKDRGGYTQYF	TGTGCCAGCAGACTAAAGGACAGGGGTGGGTATACGCAGTATTTT
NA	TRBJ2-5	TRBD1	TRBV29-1	CSHRGLRGPETQYF	TGCAGCCACAGGGGCCTCCGAGGGCCAGAGACCCAGTACTTC
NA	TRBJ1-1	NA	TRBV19	CASSMGTRNTEAFF	TGTGCCAGTAGTATGGGGACAAGGAACACTGAAGCTTTCTTT
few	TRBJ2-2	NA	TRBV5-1	CASSVGSANTGELFF	TGCGCCAGCAGCGTGGGAAGTGCGAACACCGGGGAGCTGTTTTTT
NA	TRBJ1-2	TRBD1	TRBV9	CASSVEGQALYGYTF	TGTGCCAGCAGCGTAGAGGGACAGGCTCTCTATGGCTACACCTTC
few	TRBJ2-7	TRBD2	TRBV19	CASSTHSGGNYEQYF	TGTGCCAGTAGTACCCATAGCGGGGGAAACTACGAGCAGTACTTC
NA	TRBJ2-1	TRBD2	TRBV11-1	CASSAAGGPLLSLIF	TGTGCCAGCAGCGCCGCGGGAGGGCCCCTTCTATCGTTGATCTTC
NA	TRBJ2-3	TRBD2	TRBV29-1	CSAELAALDTDTQYF	TGCAGCGCCGAGCTAGCGGCCCTAGACACAGATACGCAGTATTTT
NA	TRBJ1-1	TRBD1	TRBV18	CASSPPASGGTEAFF	TGTGCCAGCTCACCACCGGCGTCAGGGGGGACTGAAGCTTTCTTT
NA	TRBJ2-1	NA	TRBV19	CASKGSGVVEQFF	TGTGCCAGTAAGGGCTCGGGAGTTGTAGAGCAGTTCTTC
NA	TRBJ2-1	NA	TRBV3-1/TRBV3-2	CASSQDPQGAGDEQFF	TGTGCCAGCAGCCAAGATCCCCAGGGGGCGGGGGATGAGCAGTTCTTC
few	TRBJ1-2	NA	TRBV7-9	CASSMGTLYDPYGYTF	TGTGCCAGCAGCATGGGGACCCTTTACGACCCCTATGGCTACACCTTC
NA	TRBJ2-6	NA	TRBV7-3	CASSLISGANVLTF	TGTGCCAGCAGCTTAATCTCTGGGGCCAACGTCCTGACTTTC
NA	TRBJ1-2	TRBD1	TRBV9	CASSSAEGAWGYTF	TGTGCCAGCAGCTCCGCGGAGGGGGCTTGGGGCTACACCTTC
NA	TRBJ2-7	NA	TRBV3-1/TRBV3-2	CASSQARTHFVEQYF	TGTGCCAGCAGCCAAGCACGGACTCACTTCGTGGAGCAGTACTTC